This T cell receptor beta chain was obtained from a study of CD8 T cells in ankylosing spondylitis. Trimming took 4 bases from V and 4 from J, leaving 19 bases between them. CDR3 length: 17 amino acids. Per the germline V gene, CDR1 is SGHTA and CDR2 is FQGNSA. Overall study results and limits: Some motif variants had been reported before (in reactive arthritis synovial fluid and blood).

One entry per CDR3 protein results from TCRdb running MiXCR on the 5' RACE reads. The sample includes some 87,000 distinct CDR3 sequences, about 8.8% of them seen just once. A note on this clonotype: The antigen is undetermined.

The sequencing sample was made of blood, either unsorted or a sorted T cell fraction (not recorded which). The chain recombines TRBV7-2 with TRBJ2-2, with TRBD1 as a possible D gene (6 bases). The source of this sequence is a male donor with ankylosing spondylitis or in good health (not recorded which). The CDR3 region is CASSSTQGSGGTGELFF. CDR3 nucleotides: TGTGCCAGCAGCTCGACTCAGGGGTCAGGTGGCACCGGGGAGCTGTTTTTT.